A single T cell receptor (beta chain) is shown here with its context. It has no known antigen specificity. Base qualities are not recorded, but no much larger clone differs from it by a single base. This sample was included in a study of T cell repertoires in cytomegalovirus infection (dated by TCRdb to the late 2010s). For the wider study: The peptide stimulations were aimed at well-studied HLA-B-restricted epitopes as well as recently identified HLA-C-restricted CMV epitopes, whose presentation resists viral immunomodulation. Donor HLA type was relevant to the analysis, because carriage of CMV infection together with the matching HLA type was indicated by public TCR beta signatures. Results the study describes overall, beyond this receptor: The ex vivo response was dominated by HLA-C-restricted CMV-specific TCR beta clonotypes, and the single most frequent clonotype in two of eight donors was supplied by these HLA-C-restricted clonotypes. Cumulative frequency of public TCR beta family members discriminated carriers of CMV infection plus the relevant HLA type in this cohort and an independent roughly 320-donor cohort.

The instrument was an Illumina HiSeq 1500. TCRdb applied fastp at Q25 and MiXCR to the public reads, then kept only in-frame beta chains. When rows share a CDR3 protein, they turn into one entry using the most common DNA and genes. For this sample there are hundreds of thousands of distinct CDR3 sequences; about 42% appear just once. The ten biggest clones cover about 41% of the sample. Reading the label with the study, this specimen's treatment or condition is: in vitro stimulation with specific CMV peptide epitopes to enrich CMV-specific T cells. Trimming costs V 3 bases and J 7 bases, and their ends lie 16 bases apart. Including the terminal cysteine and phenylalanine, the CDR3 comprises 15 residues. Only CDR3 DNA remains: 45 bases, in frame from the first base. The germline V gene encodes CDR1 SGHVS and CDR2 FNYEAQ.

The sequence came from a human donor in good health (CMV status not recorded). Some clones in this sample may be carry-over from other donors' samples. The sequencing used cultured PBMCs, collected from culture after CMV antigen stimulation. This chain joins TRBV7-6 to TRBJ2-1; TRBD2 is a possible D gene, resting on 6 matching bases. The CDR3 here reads CASSLGSGAANEQFF. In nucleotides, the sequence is TGTGCCAGCAGCTTGGGCTCGGGAGCGGCAAATGAGCAGTTCTTC.